A selection of T cell receptor beta chains follows, all from one sample in a study of post-analysis software for immune sequencing data. In TCRdb, the PCR reads were re-called with MiXCR into one record per CDR3 protein. The sample has about 820,000 distinct CDR3 sequences, roughly 58% seen once; the top ten hold under 6%. The sequenced material came from blood. The receptors stem from a girl aged 10 to 17 with multiple sclerosis. Both conserved end residues are part of each CDR3. The D gene is left open where the match is weak. Rows give clone size only sometimes, using once, few, many, or a class for an expanded clone.

D gene	J gene	clone size	V gene	CDR3 DNA	CDR3 protein
TRBD1	TRBJ2-5	.	TRBV20-1	TGCAGTGCTAACCGTGGGACAGAGAACTACAATGAGCAGTACTTC	CSANRGTENYNEQYF
.	TRBJ1-2	few	TRBV20-1	TGCAGTGCTAGGGACAACTACTATGGCTACACCTTC	CSARDNYYGYTF
.	TRBJ1-2	.	TRBV6-5	TGTGCCAGCAGTTACTCGTATTTTAACTATGGCTACACCTTC	CASSYSYFNYGYTF
TRBD2	TRBJ2-7	.	TRBV27	TGTGCCAGCAGTTATTTTATCGGACTAGCGGGACCCTACGAGCAGTACTTC	CASSYFIGLAGPYEQYF
TRBD2	TRBJ2-5	.	TRBV20-1	TGCAGTGCCAGGACTAGCGGGGGTCTGGAGACCCAGTACTTC	CSARTSGGLETQYF
.	TRBJ2-7	.	TRBV29-1	TGCAGCGTTGAGGCCGGGGCAGATCCCTACGAGCAGTACTTC	CSVEAGADPYEQYF
.	TRBJ2-1	few	TRBV20-1	TGCAGTGCCCCCGACCATTACAATGAGCAGTTCTTC	CSAPDHYNEQFF
.	TRBJ2-5	.	TRBV20-1	TGCAGTGCTAGACCAGCAGGTCCCAGGGGGGGTAGGGAGACCCAGTACTTC	CSARPAGPRGGRETQYF
.	TRBJ1-6	.	TRBV7-9	TGTGCCAGCGGGTGGCAGGGAGAGTCACCCCTCCACTTT	CASGWQGESPLHF
.	TRBJ2-7	few	TRBV6-5	TGTGCCAGCAGTCAGGGCTCCCCCTCCTACGAGCAGTACTTC	CASSQGSPSYEQYF
.	TRBJ1-2	.	TRBV12-3/TRBV12-4	TGTGCCAGCAGCGGGAGGGGGGCCAACTATGGCTACACCTTC	CASSGRGANYGYTF
.	TRBJ2-3	.	TRBV29-1	TGCAGCGTTGAAGATGGGCGGCAAATTGGCACAGATACGCAGTATTTT	CSVEDGRQIGTDTQYF
.	TRBJ2-1	.	TRBV15	TGTGCCACCAGCAGAGGTAGGGAGAGCAATGAGCAGTTCTTC	CATSRGRESNEQFF
.	TRBJ2-1	few	TRBV29-1	TGCAGCGTTGTGGGGTCCCCCTACAATGAGCAGTTCTTC	CSVVGSPYNEQFF
.	TRBJ2-3	.	TRBV7-9	TGTGCCAGCAGCTTAAGTAAGGGGACTCCGCAGTATTTT	CASSLSKGTPQYF
.	TRBJ2-5	.	TRBV11-2	TGTGCCAGCAGCTCGGTGCAGGGTGGGCAGACCCAGTACTTC	CASSSVQGGQTQYF
.	TRBJ2-3	.	TRBV29-1	TGCAGCGTTGCGGCAGTTGATACGCAGTATTTT	CSVAAVDTQYF
.	TRBJ2-1	few	TRBV7-9	TGTGCCAGCGAGGGCGACGCGGGATACTACAATGAGCAGTTCTTC	CASEGDAGYYNEQFF
TRBD2	TRBJ2-1	.	TRBV7-9	TGTGCCAGCAGCCCCTCGGCTAGCGGGTGGTACAATGAGCAGTTCTTC	CASSPSASGWYNEQFF
TRBD1	TRBJ1-5	.	TRBV29-1	TGCAGCGCGGCCTTTGAGGGGGCCGATAGCAATCAGCCCCAGCATTTT	CSAAFEGADSNQPQHF
.	TRBJ2-1	.	TRBV29-1	TGCAGCGTTGCTGGAGGCAGGGACTCCTACAATGAGCAGTTCTTC	CSVAGGRDSYNEQFF
TRBD2	TRBJ2-1	.	TRBV12-5	TGTGCTAGTGGTCCTAGCGGGGGGGGCCACCGGAAGGACAATGAGCAGTTCTTC	CASGPSGGGHRKDNEQFF
.	TRBJ2-5	.	TRBV29-1	TGCAGCGTTGAAGATCCCACCACCCGAGAGACCCAGTACTTC	CSVEDPTTRETQYF
.	TRBJ1-2	.	TRBV10-2	TGCGCCAGCAGTGAGTTGGGCAGGGCGAGTCATGGCTACACCTTC	CASSELGRASHGYTF
.	TRBJ1-5	.	TRBV20-1	TGCAGTGCCAGGAGCCCGTTAAGCAATCAGCCCCAGCATTTT	CSARSPLSNQPQHF
.	TRBJ1-2	.	TRBV12-3/TRBV12-4	TGTGCCAGCAGTTTGTACGGGGGTGTCGTGGATGGCTACACCTTC	CASSLYGGVVDGYTF
.	TRBJ1-2	.	TRBV18	TGTGCCAGCTCACCGCAGACAGCAAATGGCTACACCTTC	CASSPQTANGYTF
TRBD2	TRBJ2-1	few	TRBV3-1	TGTGCCAGCACCATTACTAGCGGGTATTACAATGAGCAGTTCTTC	CASTITSGYYNEQFF
.	TRBJ2-6	few	TRBV3-1	TGTGCCAGCAGCAGCTGGCCTGGCCCATTCTCGGGGGCCAACGTCCTGACTTTC	CASSSWPGPFSGANVLTF
TRBD2	TRBJ2-3	.	TRBV20-1	TGCAGTGCTTCGAGGACTAGCGGGAGTTCGAGCACAGATACGCAGTATTTT	CSASRTSGSSSTDTQYF
TRBD1	TRBJ2-7	.	TRBV29-1	TGCAGCGTTGGACAGGGGTCAGACTACGAGCAGTACTTC	CSVGQGSDYEQYF
TRBD1	TRBJ1-6	.	TRBV12-3/TRBV12-4	TGTGCCAGCAGTTTTGGGGACAGGGGAAGTTCACCCCTCCACTTT	CASSFGDRGSSPLHF
.	TRBJ2-3	few	TRBV4-1	TGCGCCAGCAGCCAAGATTCACCCGCGACGCAGTATTTT	CASSQDSPATQYF
.	TRBJ2-3	few	TRBV7-3	TGTGCCAGCAGCTTATCAGGGACTCGCACAGATACGCAGTATTTT	CASSLSGTRTDTQYF
.	TRBJ1-2	.	TRBV7-9	TGTGCCAGCAGCTTACAGCTTAACTATGGCTACACCTTC	CASSLQLNYGYTF
TRBD2	TRBJ2-7	.	TRBV20-1	TGCAGTGCCGGACTAGCGGCCTCCTACGAGCAGTACTTC	CSAGLAASYEQYF
.	TRBJ1-4	.	TRBV6-6	TGTGCCAGCATTCTGTTCGGGACCACGAACACCGGGGAGCGGTTTTTT	CASILFGTTNTGERFF
.	TRBJ1-6	few	TRBV6-1	TGTGCCAGCACCGCGAGGGGGAATTCACCCCTCCACTTT	CASTARGNSPLHF
.	TRBJ2-1	few	TRBV7-3	TGTGCCAGCAGCTTAGGAGCAGGCTCTAGGCATGAGCAGTTCTTC	CASSLGAGSRHEQFF
TRBD2	TRBJ2-5	.	TRBV5-1	TGCGCCAGCAGCTCGAGCGGGAGAGTACAAGAGACCCAGTACTTC	CASSSSGRVQETQYF
.	TRBJ1-5	.	TRBV6-1	TGTGCCAGCAGTGGGGGCGTCCTTAGCAATCAGCCCCAGCATTTT	CASSGGVLSNQPQHF
TRBD1	TRBJ1-4	.	TRBV7-9	TGTGCCAGCAGCTCCGACAGGGGGGATAATGAAAAACTGTTTTTT	CASSSDRGDNEKLFF
.	TRBJ2-3	.	TRBV6-5	TGTGCCAGCAGTTACGGGGCTGGGATCACAGATACGCAGTATTTT	CASSYGAGITDTQYF
.	TRBJ2-7	.	TRBV6-6	TGTGCCAGCAGCCCCCGGACAGCCGGTTGGTACGAGCAGTACTTC	CASSPRTAGWYEQYF
.	TRBJ1-2	.	TRBV7-2	TGTGCCAGCAGCTTGTATGGAGGCGGGGGACGGGACTATGGCTACACCTTC	CASSLYGGGGRDYGYTF
.	TRBJ1-2	few	TRBV7-8	TGTGCCAGCAGCTTACCTGATTCCGTCTATGGCTACACCTTC	CASSLPDSVYGYTF
TRBD1	TRBJ2-7	few	TRBV29-1	TGCAGCGTTGGAAGGCGGACAGGGTCCAACGAGCAGTACTTC	CSVGRRTGSNEQYF
TRBD2	TRBJ2-7	few	TRBV29-1	TGCAGCGTTGGGCTAGCGGGAGCCTCACCCTTGGAGCAGTACTTC	CSVGLAGASPLEQYF
.	TRBJ2-5	.	TRBV27	TGTGCCAGCAGCTCGCTAGGAGAGCGAGAGACCCAGTACTTC	CASSSLGERETQYF
.	TRBJ2-1	.	TRBV5-1	TGCGCCAGCAGCTTGACAGGGGGGGATAATGAGCAGTTCTTC	CASSLTGGDNEQFF